The clone carrying this T cell receptor beta chain showed up just once. The data were produced by immunoSEQ multiplex PCR, yet TCRdb's version contains in-frame clones alone and is incomplete. Of about 120,000 clones listed, roughly 85% are singletons. This entry comes from a study of blood T cell repertoires in COVID-19. Germline assignment: CDR1 KGHSH and CDR2 LQKENI. This CDR3 has 14 amino acids. The V gene lost 4 bases and the J gene lost 4 bases, with 13 bases spanning the gap. The chain employs TRBV18 and TRBJ1-1, with a weak D call TRBD1 (5 bases). This sequence was found in a man aged 40-49 years with acute or convalescent COVID-19. Sequencing used peripheral blood. The chain's CDR3 is CASSLSWGGTEAFF. CDR3 coding DNA: TGTGCCAGCTCACTATCCTGGGGGGGCACTGAAGCTTTCTTT.